This TCR beta chain was sequenced in a study of Graves' ophthalmopathy and Graves' hyperthyroidism. The TCR beta CDR3 regions underwent amplification from RNA transcripts. HTBI primers were employed in first-round RT-PCR, then a second-round multiplex PCR followed. TCRdb ran MiXCR on the multiplex PCR reads and lists one entry per CDR3 protein. The sample has more than 1,000,000 distinct CDR3 sequences, 36% seen once. Thyroid ultrasound, orbital computed tomography, TRAb, serum thyroxine and clinical symptoms formed the basis of diagnosis. Findings and limits, study-wide: In separating ophthalmopathy from stable hyperthyroidism, a 13-signature model achieved roughly 89% sensitivity and about 80% specificity. Also, most clonotypes expanded in the thyroid above 0.001 frequency appeared in blood.

Germline V gene data show CDR1 as MGHDK and CDR2 as SYGVNS. This CDR3 is built from 15 residues. Losses at the gene ends were 6 bases for V and 2 bases for J; bases not matched to a gene: 5. A note on this clonotype: The antigen remains unidentified.

The source of this sequence is an adult man with Graves' hyperthyroidism. The chain recombines TRBV25-1 with TRBJ2-3; the match to TRBD2 covers 10 bases. Sequencing was done on a sample of peripheral blood or thyroid tissue (not recorded which). The CDR3 is CASSVTSGITDTQYF. The CDR3, as DNA: TGTGCCAGCAGCGTAACTAGCGGGATCACAGATACGCAGTATTTT.